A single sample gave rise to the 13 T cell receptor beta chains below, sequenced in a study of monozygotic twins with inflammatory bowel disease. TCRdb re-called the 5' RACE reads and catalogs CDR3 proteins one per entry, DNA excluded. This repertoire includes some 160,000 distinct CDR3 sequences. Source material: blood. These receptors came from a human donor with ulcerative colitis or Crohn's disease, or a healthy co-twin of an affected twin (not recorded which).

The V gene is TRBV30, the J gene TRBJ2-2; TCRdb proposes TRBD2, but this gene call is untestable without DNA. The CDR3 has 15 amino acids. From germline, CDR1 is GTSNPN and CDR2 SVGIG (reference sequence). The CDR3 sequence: CAWSPGLSSGGELFF.

The CDR3 sequence: CASSLRGSGITDTQYF. V is TRBV5-4 and J is TRBJ2-3; the TRBD2 assignment by TCRdb is unverifiable without DNA. The CDR3 is 16 amino acids. CDR1 is SGHNT and CDR2 is YYREEE in the germline V gene (reference sequence).

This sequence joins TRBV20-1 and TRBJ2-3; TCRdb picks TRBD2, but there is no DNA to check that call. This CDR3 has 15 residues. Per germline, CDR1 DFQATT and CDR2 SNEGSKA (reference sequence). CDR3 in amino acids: CSASDGTQVGTTQYF.

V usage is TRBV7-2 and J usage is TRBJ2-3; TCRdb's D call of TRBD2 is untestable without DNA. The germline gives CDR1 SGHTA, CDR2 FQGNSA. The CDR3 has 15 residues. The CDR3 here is CGSSSGLAGADTQYF.

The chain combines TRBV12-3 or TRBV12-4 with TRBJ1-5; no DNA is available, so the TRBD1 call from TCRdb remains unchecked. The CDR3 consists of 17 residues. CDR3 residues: CASSPNSGGRSNQPQHF.

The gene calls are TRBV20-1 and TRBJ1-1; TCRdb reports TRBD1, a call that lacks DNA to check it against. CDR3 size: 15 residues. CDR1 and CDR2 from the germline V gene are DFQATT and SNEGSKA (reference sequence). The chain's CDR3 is CSAPRQGVRNTEAFF.

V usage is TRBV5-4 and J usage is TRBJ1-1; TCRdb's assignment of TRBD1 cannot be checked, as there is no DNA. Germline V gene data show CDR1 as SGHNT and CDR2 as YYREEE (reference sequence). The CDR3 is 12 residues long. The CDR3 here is CASGGQGLEAFF.

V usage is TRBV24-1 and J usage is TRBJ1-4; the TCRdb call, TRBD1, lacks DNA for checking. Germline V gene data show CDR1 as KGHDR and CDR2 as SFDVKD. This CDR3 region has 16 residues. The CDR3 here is CATSPDLNRDTVLLFF.

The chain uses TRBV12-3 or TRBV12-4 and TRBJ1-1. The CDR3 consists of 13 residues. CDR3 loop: CASSLFMNTEAFF.

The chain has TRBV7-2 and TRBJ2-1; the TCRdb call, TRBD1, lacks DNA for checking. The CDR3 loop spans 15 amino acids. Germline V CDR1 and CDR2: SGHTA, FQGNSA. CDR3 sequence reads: CASSLADRGRHEQFF.

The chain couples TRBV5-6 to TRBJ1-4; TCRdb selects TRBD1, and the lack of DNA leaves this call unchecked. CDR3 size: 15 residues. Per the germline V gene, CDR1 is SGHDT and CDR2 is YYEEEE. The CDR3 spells CASSLRGQGTEKLFF.

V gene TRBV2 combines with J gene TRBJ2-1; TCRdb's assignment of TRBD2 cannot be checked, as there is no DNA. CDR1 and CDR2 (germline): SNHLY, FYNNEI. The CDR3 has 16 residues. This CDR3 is CASSPWTSGKINEQFF.

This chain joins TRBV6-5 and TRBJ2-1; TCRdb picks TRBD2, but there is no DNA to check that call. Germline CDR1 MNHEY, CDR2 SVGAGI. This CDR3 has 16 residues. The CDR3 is CASSYQSAGGPNEQFF.